This T cell receptor (beta chain) stems from a study of breast tumors, draining lymph nodes, adjacent tissues. CDR1 is SGHTA, CDR2 FQGNSA, per germline. The CDR3 totals 17 residues. The J segment lost 3 bases and the V segment lost 5 bases, leaving 8 bases of the junction unmatched. In TCRdb, the multiplex PCR reads were re-called with MiXCR into one record per CDR3 protein. In the table there are about 47,000 distinct CDR3 sequences, under 25% of which are singletons. Study-level findings and limits: Tumor repertoires ranked between lymph nodes and nontumor tissue in diversity, with V and J gene preferences. The data were judged consistent with most tumor T cells coming from lymph node and expanding in tumor.

The sample holds many counts of this clonotype. Its antigen is currently unknown. V gene TRBV7-2 combines with J gene TRBJ1-3; 12 bases fit TRBD1. The material sequenced was breast tumor tissue. The sequence came from a female donor with breast cancer. Some clones in this sample may be carry-over from other donors' samples. CDR3 nucleotides: TGTGCCAGCAGCCCCCTTGGGACAGGGGGCTTTGGAAACACCATATATTTT. Protein sequence: CASSPLGTGGFGNTIYF.